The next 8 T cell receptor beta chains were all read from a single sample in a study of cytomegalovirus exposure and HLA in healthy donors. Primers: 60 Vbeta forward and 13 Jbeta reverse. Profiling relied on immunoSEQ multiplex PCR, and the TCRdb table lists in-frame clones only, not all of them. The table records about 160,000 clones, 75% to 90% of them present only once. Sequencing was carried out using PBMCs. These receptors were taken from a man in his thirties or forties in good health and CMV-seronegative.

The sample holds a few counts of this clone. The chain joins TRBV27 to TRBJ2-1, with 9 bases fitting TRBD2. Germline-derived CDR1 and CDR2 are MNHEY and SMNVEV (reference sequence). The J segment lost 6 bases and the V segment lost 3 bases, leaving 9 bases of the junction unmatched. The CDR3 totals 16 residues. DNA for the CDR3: TGTGCCAGCAGTTTTAATAGCGGGAGTTCGTCCAATGAGCAGTTCTTC. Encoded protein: CASSFNSGSSSNEQFF.

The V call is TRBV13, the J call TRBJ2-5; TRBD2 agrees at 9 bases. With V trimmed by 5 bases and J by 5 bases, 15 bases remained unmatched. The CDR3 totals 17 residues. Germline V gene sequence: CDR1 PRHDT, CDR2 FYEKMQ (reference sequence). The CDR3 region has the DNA TGTGCCAGCAGCCAAATGTTGGCTAGCGGGACGGAGGAGACCCAGTACTTC. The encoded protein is CASSQMLASGTEETQYF.

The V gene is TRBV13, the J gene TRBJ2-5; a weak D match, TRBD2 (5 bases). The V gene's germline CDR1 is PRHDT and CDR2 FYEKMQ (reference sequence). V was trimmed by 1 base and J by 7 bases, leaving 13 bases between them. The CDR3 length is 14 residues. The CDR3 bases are TGTGCCAGCAGCTTAGTGAGCGAGGGTGGGACCCAGTACTTC. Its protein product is CASSLVSEGGTQYF.

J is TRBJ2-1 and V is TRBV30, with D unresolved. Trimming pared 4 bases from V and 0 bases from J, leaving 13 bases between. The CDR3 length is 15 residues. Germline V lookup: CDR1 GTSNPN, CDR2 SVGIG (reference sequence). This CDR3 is CAWTKARSSYNEQFF. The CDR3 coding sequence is TGTGCCTGGACCAAAGCGAGGAGCTCCTACAATGAGCAGTTCTTC.

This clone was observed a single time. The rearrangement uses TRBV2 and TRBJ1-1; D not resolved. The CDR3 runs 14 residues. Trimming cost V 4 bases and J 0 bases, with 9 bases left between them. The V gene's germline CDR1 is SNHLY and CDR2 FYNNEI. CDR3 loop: CASSVNELNTEAFF. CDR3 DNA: TGTGCCAGCAGTGTTAACGAGTTGAACACTGAAGCTTTCTTT.

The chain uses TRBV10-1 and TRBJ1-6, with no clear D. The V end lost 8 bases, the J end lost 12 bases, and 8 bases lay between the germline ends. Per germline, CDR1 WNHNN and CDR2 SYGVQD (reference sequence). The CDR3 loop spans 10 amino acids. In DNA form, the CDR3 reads TGCGCCAGCCCCCCTTTACCCCTCCACTTT. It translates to CASPPLPLHF.

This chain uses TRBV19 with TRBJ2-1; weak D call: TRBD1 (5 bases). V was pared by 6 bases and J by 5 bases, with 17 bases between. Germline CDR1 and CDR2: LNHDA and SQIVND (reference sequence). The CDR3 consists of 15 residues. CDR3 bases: TGTGCCAGTAGACTGGCAGGGCTTGTCGACAATGAGCAGTTCTTC. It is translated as CASRLAGLVDNEQFF.

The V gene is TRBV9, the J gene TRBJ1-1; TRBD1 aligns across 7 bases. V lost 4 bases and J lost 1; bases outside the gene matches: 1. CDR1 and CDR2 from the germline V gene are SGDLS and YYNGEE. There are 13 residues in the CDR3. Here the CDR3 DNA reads TGTGCCAGCAGCCGGACAGGGAACACTGAAGCTTTCTTT. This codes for CASSRTGNTEAFF.